The text below deals with one T cell receptor (beta chain). CDR3 length equals 13 residues. The germline V gene encodes CDR1 MDHEN and CDR2 SYDVKM. Trimming removed 10 bases at V and 6 bases at J, with 18 bases between. In the source study's methods: Nucleated cell counts were estimated from reference gene primer amplification. Here immunoSEQ multiplex PCR was the method, and the copy in TCRdb shows in-frame clones only, minus some. That table supplies the V and J calls and clone size; D and trimming were determined from the DNA. The sample yields about 270,000 clones, around 93% seen once. This entry is derived from a study of blood T cell repertoires in COVID-19. Background on the study: Donors in the United States, Italy and Spain gave samples during acute or convalescent COVID-19. T cells, B-cell-depleted T cells, or PBMCs provided the cDNA or gDNA that served as material.

Participant-reported clinical history was the basis for cohort assignment. J is TRBJ1-2 and V is TRBV28, with TRBD1 as a possible D gene (6 bases). The sequenced sample was PBMCs or T cells enriched from blood (not recorded which). The TCR comes from a man aged 40-55 years who had been exposed to COVID-19. The CDR3 loop reads CATREGGRNGYTF. The CDR3 nucleotides are TGTGCCACCCGAGAGGGGGGGCGAAATGGCTACACCTTC.